The entry below describes one TCR beta chain. Its antigen is unknown. Per the germline V gene, CDR1 is SGHDN and CDR2 is FVKESK. This CDR3 has 19 amino acids. V trimming: 5 bases; J trimming: 5 bases; junction bases outside the gene matches: 11. The source of the sample is a study of cytomegalovirus exposure and HLA in healthy donors. The study's findings and limits: Researchers reported in a later analysis that a missense DCLRE1C variant was tied to TCR beta V- and J-gene trimming.

13 Jbeta primers and 60 Vbeta primers were used for the PCR. Data came from immunoSEQ multiplex PCR; TCRdb stores just in-frame clones and leaves some out. The sample shows about 46,000 clones, and roughly 0.99% sits with its ten largest clones. This clonotype was sampled from a woman aged 40 to 55 in good health and CMV-seronegative. The chain has TRBV14 and TRBJ2-2; 16 bases align to TRBD2. The specimen was PBMCs. The CDR3 DNA reads as TGTGCCAGCAGCAACCTGGGACTAGCGGGAGGGCCTTTGACCGGGGAGCTGTTTTTT. It encodes CASSNLGLAGGPLTGELFF. The variable domain in full, completed from reference TRBV14 and TRBJ2-2, reads EAGVTQFPSHSVIEKGQTVTLRCDPISGHDNLYWYRRVMGKEIKFLLHFVKESKQDESGMPNNRFLAERTGGTYSTLKVQPAELEDSGVYFCASSNLGLAGGPLTGELFFGEGSRLTVL.